These 8 T cell receptor beta chains were all obtained from the same sample, sequenced in a study of sequential checkpoint blockade in melanoma. As to treatment: randomized to nivolumab then ipilimumab (arm A) or the reverse (arm B). Sequencing used immunoSEQ multiplex PCR; TCRdb keeps in-frame clones, though not all of them. The table shows fewer than 25,000 clones, with approximately 80% occurring only once. This specimen was CD8+ T cells sorted from blood (inferred from file names), taken from a patient given nivolumab and ipilimumab in sequence. These receptors were obtained from a human donor with melanoma.

This sequence joins TRBV4-3 and TRBJ2-6, with 9 positions matching TRBD1. Trimming at V came to 3 bases and at J to 4 bases, leaving 4 bases not matched to a gene. The CDR3 loop spans 16 amino acids. CDR1 is LGHNA and CDR2 is YSLEER in the germline V gene. CDR3 residues: CASSHGQGYGANVLTF. For the CDR3, the DNA is TGCGCCAGCAGCCACGGACAGGGGTACGGGGCCAACGTCCTGACTTTC.

CDR3 amino acids: CASSLEVLDFAGLTDTQYF. The CDR3 nucleotides are TGTGCCAGCAGCTTAGAGGTCCTTGATTTTGCGGGGTTAACAGATACGCAGTATTTT. The V and J genes are TRBV7-2 and TRBJ2-3, with a possible D match to TRBD2 (6 bases). Germline V lookup: CDR1 SGHTA, CDR2 FQGNSA. V was cut by 1 base and J by 3 bases, with 23 bases left in between. This CDR3 is 19 amino acids long.

V is TRBV7-9 and J is TRBJ2-2; weak D call: TRBD1 (5 bases). Per the germline V gene, CDR1 is SEHNR and CDR2 is FQNEAQ (reference sequence). The V end was cut by 0 bases, the J end by 3 bases, with 11 bases between. CDR3 length: 16 residues. CDR3 region: CASSLAVRVDTGELFF. Here the CDR3 DNA reads TGTGCCAGCAGCTTAGCCGTCAGGGTGGACACCGGGGAGCTGTTTTTT. Together with reference TRBV7-9 and TRBJ2-2, the CDR3 gives the full variable domain: DTGVSQNPRHKITKRGQNVTFRCDPISEHNRLYWYRQTLGQGPEFLTYFQNEAQLEKSRLLSDRFSAERPKGSFSTLEIQRTEQGDSAMYLCASSLAVRVDTGELFFGEGSRLTVL.

In this sample, this clone turned up once. The chain carries TRBV7-9 and TRBJ2-2; 7 positions agree with TRBD1. With V trimmed by 6 bases and J by 3 bases, 10 bases remained unmatched. The CDR3 extends over 16 amino acids. Germline assignment: CDR1 SEHNR and CDR2 FQNEAQ (reference sequence). CDR3 residues: CASRYDRDRYTGELFF. The CDR3 DNA is TGTGCCAGCAGGTACGACAGGGATCGTTACACCGGGGAGCTGTTTTTT.

The V call is TRBV27, the J call TRBJ1-4, with a weak D call TRBD1 (5 bases). Germline CDR1 and CDR2: MNHEY and SMNVEV (reference sequence). There are 15 residues in the CDR3. The V end lost 3 bases, the J end lost 7 bases, and 15 bases lay between the germline ends. CDR3 nucleotide sequence: TGTGCCAGCAGTTTTATAAAGGGGATCGGTGAAAAACTGTTTTTT. It codes for CASSFIKGIGEKLFF.

This chain joins TRBV27 and TRBJ2-7, with 7 bases lining up with TRBD2. The V gene's germline CDR1 is MNHEY and CDR2 SMNVEV (reference sequence). V shed 1 base and J 2 bases; nucleotides not matched to a gene: 8. This CDR3 contains 16 residues. In nucleotides, the CDR3 is TGTGCCAGCAGTTTATTGGGGGGGACGGGACCCTACGAGCAGTACTTC. Its protein product is CASSLLGGTGPYEQYF.

The chain couples TRBV13 to TRBJ2-7, with 11 bases that match TRBD1. J lost 4 bases, V lost 6 bases, and 5 bases had no gene match. The CDR3 spans 14 residues. Germline CDR1 is PRHDT and CDR2 is FYEKMQ (reference sequence). CDR3 bases: TGTGCCAGCAGTCTGGACAGGGGGCAATACGAGCAGTACTTC. Its translation is CASSLDRGQYEQYF.

The V gene is TRBV28, the J gene TRBJ2-3; tentative D call: TRBD1 (5 bases). CDR3 length equals 15 residues. Germline CDR1 MDHEN, CDR2 SYDVKM. With 2 bases removed from V and 4 bases from J, the gap between germline ends came to 13 bases. The CDR3 region has the DNA TGTGCCAGCAGTTTAGCCAGGGTAACTCCAGATACGCAGTATTTT. It is translated as CASSLARVTPDTQYF.